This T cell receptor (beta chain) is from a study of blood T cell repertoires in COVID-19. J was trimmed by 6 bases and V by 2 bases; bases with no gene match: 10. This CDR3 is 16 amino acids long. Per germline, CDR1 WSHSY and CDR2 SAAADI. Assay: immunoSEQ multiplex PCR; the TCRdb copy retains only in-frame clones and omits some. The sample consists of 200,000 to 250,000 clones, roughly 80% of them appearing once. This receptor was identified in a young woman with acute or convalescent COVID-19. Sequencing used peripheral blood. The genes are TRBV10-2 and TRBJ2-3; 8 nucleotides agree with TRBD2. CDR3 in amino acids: CASSEPGLVGTDTQYF. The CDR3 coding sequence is TGCGCCAGCAGTGAGCCGGGACTAGTGGGTACCGATACGCAGTATTTT.